This TCR beta chain was obtained from a study of T cells after yellow fever vaccination. For the study at large: Fractions with few cells were prepared using SMART-Seq v4 Ultra Low Input.

TCRdb re-analysed the 5' RACE reads in MiXCR, keeping a single row per CDR3 protein. The sample includes a few hundred thousand distinct CDR3 sequences, approximately 12% of them seen just once. The V gene's germline CDR1 is MNHEY and CDR2 SVGAGI. The CDR3 spans 13 residues. V shed 7 bases and J shed 4 bases, with 11 bases lying between them. V usage is TRBV6-5 and J usage is TRBJ1-5; D not certain. The sample was CD4+ T cells sorted from PBMCs, taken 45 days after the yellow fever booster vaccination. The clonotype comes from a young man who received the YFV17D yellow fever vaccine. CDR3 bases: TGTGCCAGCACTTCACAATCGAATCAGCCCCAGCATTTT. Translation gives CASTSQSNQPQHF.